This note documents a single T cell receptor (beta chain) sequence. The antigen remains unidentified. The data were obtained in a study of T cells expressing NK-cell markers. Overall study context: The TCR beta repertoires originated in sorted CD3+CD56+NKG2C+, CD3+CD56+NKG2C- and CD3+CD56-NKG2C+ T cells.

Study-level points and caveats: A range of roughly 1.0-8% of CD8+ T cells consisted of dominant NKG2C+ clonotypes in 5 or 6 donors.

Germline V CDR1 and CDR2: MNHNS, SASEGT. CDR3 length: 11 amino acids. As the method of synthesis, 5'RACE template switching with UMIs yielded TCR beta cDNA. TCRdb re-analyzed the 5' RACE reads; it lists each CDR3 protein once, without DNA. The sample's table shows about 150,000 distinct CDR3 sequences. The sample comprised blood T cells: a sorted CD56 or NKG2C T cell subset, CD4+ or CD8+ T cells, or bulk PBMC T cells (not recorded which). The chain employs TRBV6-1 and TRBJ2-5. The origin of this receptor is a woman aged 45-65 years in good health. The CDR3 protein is CASPKPATQYF.